The subject of this entry is one T cell receptor (beta chain). Healthy and HIV-negative, the adult donors had no recent acute infections or vaccinations. Sequencing was at deep level. Profiled with immunoSEQ multiplex PCR; TCRdb holds only in-frame clones, not every one. The sample has fewer than 3 million clones, less than 95% seen once. This sample is part of a study of shared clonotypes between healthy human individuals. As for the study in general: There were three CD4 naive, three CD4 memory, two CD8 naive and one CD8 memory plates per donor.

V was cut by 8 bases and J by 0 bases, with 11 bases left in between. CDR1 and CDR2 (germline): MDHEN, SYDVKM. This CDR3 contains 13 residues. This TCR derives from a man younger than 30 in good health. Some clones in this sample may be carry-over from other donors' samples. The specimen was naive CD4+ T cells from PBMCs. Subset noted: CD45RA+ positively selected. The V call is TRBV28, the J call TRBJ2-7; D is unresolved. The CDR3 region has the DNA TGTGCCAGCTTCTCCCGGGCCTCCTACGAGCAGTACTTC. Translated, it gives CASFSRASYEQYF.